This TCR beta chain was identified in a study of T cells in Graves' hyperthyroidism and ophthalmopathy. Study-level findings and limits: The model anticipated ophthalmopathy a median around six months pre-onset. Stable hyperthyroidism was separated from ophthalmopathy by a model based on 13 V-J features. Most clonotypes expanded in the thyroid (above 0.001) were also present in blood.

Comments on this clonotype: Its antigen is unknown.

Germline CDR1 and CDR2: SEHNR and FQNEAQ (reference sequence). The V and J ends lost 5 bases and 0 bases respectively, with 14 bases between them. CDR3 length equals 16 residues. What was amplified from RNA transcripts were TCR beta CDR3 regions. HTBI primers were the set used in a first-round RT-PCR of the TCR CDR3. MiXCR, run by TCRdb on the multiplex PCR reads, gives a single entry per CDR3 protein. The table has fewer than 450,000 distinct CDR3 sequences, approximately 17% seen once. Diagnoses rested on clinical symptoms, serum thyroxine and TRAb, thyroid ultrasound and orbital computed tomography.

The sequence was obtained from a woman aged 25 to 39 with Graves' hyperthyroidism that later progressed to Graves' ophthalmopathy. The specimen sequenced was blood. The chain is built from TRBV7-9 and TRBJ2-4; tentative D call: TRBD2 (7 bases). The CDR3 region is CASSPRGAQAKNIQYF. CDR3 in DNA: TGTGCCAGCAGCCCCCGGGGGGCCCAAGCCAAAAACATTCAGTACTTC.